Following are 10 T cell receptor beta chains from one sample sequenced in a study of blood T cell repertoires in COVID-19. The repertoire was sequenced with immunoSEQ multiplex PCR; TCRdb's copy has only in-frame clones and lacks some. This table has about 87,000 clones, around 90% appearing once. The sequenced sample consisted of peripheral blood. All receptors come from a man older than 75 with acute or convalescent COVID-19.

V usage is TRBV5-1 and J usage is TRBJ2-7; 8 positions agree with TRBD1. Germline trimming cut 4 bases from V and 4 bases from J; bases unmatched to any gene: 7. Germline CDR1 is SGHRS and CDR2 is YFSETQ. This CDR3 is built from 14 residues. As DNA, the CDR3 is TGCGCCAGCAGCCCGACAGGGGATTCGTACGAGCAGTACTTC. Translating gives CASSPTGDSYEQYF.

The chain combines TRBV19 with TRBJ2-5; D gene ambiguous. With 3 bases removed from V and 5 bases from J, the gap between germline ends came to 4 bases. Germline V gives CDR1 LNHDA, CDR2 SQIVND (reference sequence). The CDR3 length is 11 residues. CDR3 amino acids: CASSIQETQYF. Written as DNA, the CDR3 is TGTGCCAGTAGTATCCAGGAGACCCAGTACTTC.

In nucleotides, the CDR3 is TGTGCCAGTATCGGTCAGGGGGCAGGTCAGGGCTACACCTTC. Its translation: CASIGQGAGQGYTF. This chain uses TRBV19 with TRBJ1-2; 8 nucleotides match TRBD1. This CDR3 is built from 14 residues. Per germline, CDR1 LNHDA and CDR2 SQIVND (reference sequence). V dropped 7 bases and J dropped 8; count of bases not matched to a gene: 12.

This clone occurred a few times. This chain links TRBV6-2 or TRBV6-3 with TRBJ2-7, with 8 positions matching TRBD1. There are 14 residues in the CDR3. Germline CDR1 is MNHEY and CDR2 is SVGEGT. Unmatched junction bases numbered 7, after V lost 5 bases and J lost 4 bases. The CDR3 loop is CASSPQGAGYEQYF. The CDR3 DNA sequence: TGTGCCAGCAGTCCGCAGGGGGCCGGATACGAGCAGTACTTC.

This chain connects TRBV5-4 to TRBJ1-3; the match to TRBD1 covers 10 bases. The CDR3 covers 16 residues. Germline V gene lookup returns CDR1 SGHNT and CDR2 YYREEE (reference sequence). Trimming removed 4 bases from V and 2 bases from J; junction bases left unmatched: 6. CDR3 protein: CASSPGQGLAGNTIYF. Written as DNA, the CDR3 is TGTGCCAGCAGCCCGGGACAGGGGCTGGCTGGAAACACCATATATTTT. Together with reference TRBV5-4 and TRBJ1-3, the CDR3 gives the full variable domain: ETGVTQSPTHLIKTRGQQVTLRCSSQSGHNTVSWYQQALGQGPQFIFQYYREEENGRGNFPPRFSGLQFPNYSSELNVNALELDDSALYLCASSPGQGLAGNTIYFGEGSWLTVV.

The chain employs TRBV30 and TRBJ1-3; TRBD1 aligns across 9 bases. The germline V gene has CDR1 GTSNPN and CDR2 SVGIG (reference sequence). There are 15 residues in the CDR3. Trimming removed 3 bases from V and 7 bases from J; junction bases left unmatched: 10. The CDR3 is CAWSPRGTGKNTIYF. The CDR3 region has the DNA TGTGCCTGGAGCCCCAGGGGGACAGGGAAGAACACCATATATTTT.

The chain carries TRBV27 and TRBJ1-5; 8 positions agree with TRBD1. Unmatched junction bases numbered 9, after V lost 5 bases and J lost 3 bases. Germline CDR1 and CDR2: MNHEY and SMNVEV (reference sequence). The CDR3 is 16 residues long. For the CDR3, the DNA is TGTGCCAGCAGTCCTCAGACAGGGGTATACAATCAGCCCCAGCATTTT. Its translation: CASSPQTGVYNQPQHF.

The chain carries TRBV2 and TRBJ1-1; possible D gene TRBD1, 5 bases. V lost 1 base and J lost 4, with 10 bases in between. The CDR3 sequence is 14 residues long. Germline V gene sequence: CDR1 SNHLY, CDR2 FYNNEI. This chain's CDR3 is CASSEVPGVTEAFF. The CDR3 DNA reads TGTGCCAGCAGTGAAGTACCGGGGGTCACTGAAGCTTTCTTT. Complete variable domain (other parts from reference TRBV2 and TRBJ1-1): EPEVTQTPSHQVTQMGQEVILRCVPISNHLYFYWYRQILGQKVEFLVSFYNNEISEKSEIFDDQFSVERPDGSNFTLKIRSTKLEDSAMYFCASSEVPGVTEAFFGQGTRLTVV.

The V and J genes are TRBV19 and TRBJ1-4; D gene ambiguous. Germline loops: CDR1 LNHDA, CDR2 SQIVND (reference sequence). This CDR3 has 15 amino acids. With 5 bases removed from V and 0 bases from J, the gap between germline ends came to 10 bases. The CDR3 spells CASSEYGATNEKLFF. The CDR3 nucleotides read TGTGCCAGTAGTGAATACGGAGCAACTAATGAAAAACTGTTTTTT. The variable domain in full, with the rest retrieved from reference TRBV19 and TRBJ1-4, is DGGITQSPKYLFRKEGQNVTLSCEQNLNHDAMYWYRQDPGQGLRLIYYSQIVNDFQKGDIAEGYSVSREKKESFPLTVTSAQKNPTAFYLCASSEYGATNEKLFFGSGTQLSVL.

This sequence joins TRBV28 and TRBJ1-2; D not certain. CDR1 and CDR2 from the germline V gene are MDHEN and SYDVKM. The CDR3 length is 13 residues. Trimming cost V 8 bases and J 3 bases, with 13 bases left between them. The CDR3 region is CASRGENHYGYTF. CDR3 bases: TGTGCCAGCCGTGGAGAAAATCACTATGGCTACACCTTC.